The 14 T cell receptor beta chains below come from one sample, sequenced in a study of beta chain features in type 1 diabetes (dated by TCRdb to about 2018). Broad study findings and their caveats: Type 1 diabetes patients showed a moderate but significant shortening of TCRB CDR3 length in all four CD4+ subsets.

The antigens of these receptors remain unknown. Library preparation used the immunoSEQ multiplex PCR assay. All of the isolated RNA was reverse transcribed with the High Capacity cDNA Reverse Transcription Kit, so expressed TCRB transcripts were sequenced. The table comes from immuneACCESS by way of TCRdb, which keeps in-frame sequences with V and J called. Part of the clones is missing from these tables; in studies checked, under half for an unresolved V gene and the rest for unknown reasons. The sample table lists over 150,000 clones, 7% to 9% of them with a count of one. The biggest ten clones account for 0.5% of the sample. Sequences were obtained from central memory CD4+ T cells from blood. These TCRs come from a man between 18 and 29 years old with type 1 diabetes.

Ten or more counts support this clone. The chain is built from TRBV29-1 and TRBJ1-2; maybe TRBD1 (6 bases). The CDR3 loop spans 14 amino acids. Trimming pared 2 bases from V and 7 bases from J, leaving 17 bases between. Germline V lookup: CDR1 SQVTM, CDR2 ANQGSEA. CDR3 nucleotide sequence: TGCAGCGTTGAACAGACCAGACAAGGGGGTGGCTACACCTTC. Protein product: CSVEQTRQGGGYTF.

This clone was observed a few times. CDR3 amino acids: CSALDRDEQYF. The CDR3 DNA reads TGCAGTGCTCTAGACAGAGACGAGCAGTACTTC. The chain uses TRBV20-1 and TRBJ2-7, with D perhaps matching TRBD1 (5 bases). This CDR3 is built from 11 residues. The V end was cut by 5 bases, the J end by 5 bases, with 10 bases between. Germline-derived CDR1 and CDR2 are DFQATT and SNEGSKA (reference sequence).

This clone turned up a few times. The rearrangement links TRBV6-5 to TRBJ2-2; D ambiguous. Germline values: CDR1 MNHEY, CDR2 SVGAGI. The CDR3 has 13 amino acids. Trimming took 7 bases from V and 6 from J, leaving 12 bases between them. The CDR3 sequence: CASKIPGAGELFF. CDR3 DNA: TGTGCCAGCAAAATTCCAGGTGCCGGGGAGCTGTTTTTT.

This clone showed up just a few times. V gene TRBV11-3 combines with J gene TRBJ2-1; 11 bases fit TRBD2. The CDR3 is 15 residues long. Per the germline V gene, CDR1 is SGHNT and CDR2 is YENEEA. The J segment lost 4 bases and the V segment lost 4 bases, leaving 3 bases of the junction unmatched. DNA of the CDR3: TGTGCCAGCAGCTCCGGGACTAGCGGTTACAATGAGCAGTTCTTC. The encoded protein is CASSSGTSGYNEQFF. Looking up the rest from reference TRBV11-3 and TRBJ2-1 gives the full variable domain: EAGVVQSPRYKIIEKKQPVAFWCNPISGHNTLYWYLQNLGQGPELLIRYENEEAVDDSQLPKDRFSAERLKGVDSTLKIQPAELGDSAVYLCASSSGTSGYNEQFFGPGTRLTVL.

In this sample, this clone turned up a few times. The rearrangement uses TRBV5-4 and TRBJ2-4; D may be TRBD2 (5 bases). The germline gives CDR1 SGHNT, CDR2 YYREEE (reference sequence). The CDR3 totals 13 residues. V shed 5 bases and J shed 9 bases, with 15 bases lying between them. In DNA, the CDR3 is TGTGCCAGCAGACGCGACTATGAACCCATTCAGTACTTC. This encodes CASRRDYEPIQYF.

This clone was observed a few times. The chain couples TRBV18 to TRBJ2-3, with 7 positions matching TRBD1. Looked up from germline, CDR1 is KGHSH and CDR2 is LQKENI. The CDR3 is 16 amino acids. The V segment lost 4 bases and the J segment 2 bases; nucleotides outside the gene matches: 9. Here the CDR3 reads CASSRLAGGFTDTQYF. The CDR3 DNA sequence: TGTGCCAGCTCACGGCTTGCAGGGGGTTTCACAGATACGCAGTATTTT.

V and J are TRBV6-6 and TRBJ2-3, with a weak D call TRBD2 (6 bases). This CDR3 is built from 16 residues. V was pared by 5 bases and J by 4 bases, with 19 bases between. Germline CDR1 reads MNHNY; CDR2 reads SVGAGI (reference sequence). CDR3 DNA: TGTGCCAGCAGTCATGGGCGACTAGGCGGACCAGATACGCAGTATTTT. As protein: CASSHGRLGGPDTQYF.

This clone was picked up many times. The V gene is TRBV14, the J gene TRBJ2-5, with D tentatively TRBD2 (5 bases). Trimming cost V 4 bases and J 9 bases, with 15 bases left between them. The CDR3 is made up of 13 amino acids. Germline values: CDR1 SGHDN, CDR2 FVKESK. This CDR3 reads CASSRNALGAQYF. The CDR3 region has the DNA TGTGCCAGCAGCCGCAACGCCCTCGGGGCCCAGTACTTC.

The chain has TRBV5-1 and TRBJ2-7; 10 bases align to TRBD1. Trimming took 4 bases from V and 3 from J; bases not matched to a gene: 4. The CDR3 totals 14 residues. Per the germline V gene, CDR1 is SGHRS and CDR2 is YFSETQ. CDR3 DNA: TGCGCCAGCAGCAAAGGACAGGGGGTCTACGAGCAGTACTTC. It specifies CASSKGQGVYEQYF.

The chain couples TRBV18 to TRBJ2-1, with 9 bases fitting TRBD1. Germline CDR1 reads KGHSH; CDR2 reads LQKENI. After removal of 6 bases from V and 6 bases from J, the junction contained 18 bases not matched to a gene. The length of the CDR3 is 18 residues. The DNA for the CDR3 is TGTGCCAGCTCGGCGACGCGGGACAGGGTCTTGCGACCCAATGAGCAGTTCTTC. Translation gives CASSATRDRVLRPNEQFF. Filled out from reference TRBV18 and TRBJ2-1, the complete variable domain reads NAGVMQNPRHLVRRRGQEARLRCSPMKGHSHVYWYRQLPEEGLKFMVYLQKENIIDESGMPKERFSAEFPKEGPSILRIQQVVRGDSAAYFCASSATRDRVLRPNEQFFGPGTRLTVL.

J is TRBJ2-2 and V is TRBV18, with D possibly being TRBD2 (5 bases). Deletions cut 4 bases from V and 1 base from J, with 13 bases between. This CDR3 is built from 16 residues. Germline CDR1 and CDR2: KGHSH and LQKENI. The chain's CDR3 is CASSLRRTENTGELFF. CDR3 in DNA: TGTGCCAGCTCACTCCGCCGGACTGAGAACACCGGGGAGCTGTTTTTT.

V and J are TRBV9 and TRBJ1-1; tentative D call: TRBD1 (6 bases). This CDR3 is 14 amino acids long. CDR1 and CDR2 (germline): SGDLS, YYNGEE. V was shortened by 3 bases and J by 2 bases, with 11 bases between the two germline ends. The CDR3 is CASSEQGGNTEAFF. The DNA for the CDR3 is TGTGCCAGCAGCGAACAGGGTGGAAACACTGAAGCTTTCTTT.

This clone came up a few times. Within the sample, other DNA sequences also encode this same CDR3. The V call is TRBV4-2, the J call TRBJ2-3; D is perhaps TRBD2 (6 bases). This CDR3 region has 16 residues. With 1 base removed from V and 0 bases from J, the gap between germline ends came to 11 bases. The germline CDR1 and CDR2 sequences are LGHNA and YNFKEQ. This CDR3 is CASSQGASGSTDTQYF. The CDR3 nucleotides read TGTGCCAGCAGCCAAGGGGCCAGCGGGAGCACAGATACGCAGTATTTT.

The chain recombines TRBV5-1 with TRBJ2-2; TRBD1 matches 10 bases. Germline CDR1 reads SGHRS; CDR2 reads YFSETQ. With 3 bases clipped from V and 2 bases from J, the junction kept 7 bases outside the gene matches. The CDR3 sequence is 17 residues long. The CDR3 loop is CASSSDGQGVNTGELFF. CDR3 bases: TGCGCCAGCAGCTCGGATGGACAGGGGGTAAACACCGGGGAGCTGTTTTTT.